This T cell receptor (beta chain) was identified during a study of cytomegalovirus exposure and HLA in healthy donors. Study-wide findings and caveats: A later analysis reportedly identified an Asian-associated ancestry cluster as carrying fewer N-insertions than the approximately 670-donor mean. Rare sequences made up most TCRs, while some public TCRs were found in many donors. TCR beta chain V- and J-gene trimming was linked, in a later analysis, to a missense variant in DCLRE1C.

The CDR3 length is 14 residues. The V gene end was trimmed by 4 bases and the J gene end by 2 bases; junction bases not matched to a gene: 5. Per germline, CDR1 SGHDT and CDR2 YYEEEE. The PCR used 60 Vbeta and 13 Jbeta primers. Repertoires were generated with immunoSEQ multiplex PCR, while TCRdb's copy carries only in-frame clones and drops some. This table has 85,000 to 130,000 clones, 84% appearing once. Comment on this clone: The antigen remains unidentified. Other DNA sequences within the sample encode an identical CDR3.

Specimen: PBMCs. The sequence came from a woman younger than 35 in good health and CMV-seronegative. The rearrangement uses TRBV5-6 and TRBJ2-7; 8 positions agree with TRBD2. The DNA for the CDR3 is TGTGCCAGCAGCCCGCCGGGAGGGCCCTACGAGCAGTACTTC. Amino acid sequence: CASSPPGGPYEQYF.